A single sample is the source of the 25 T cell receptor beta chains below, sequenced in a study of T-cell memory formation after mild COVID-19. TCRdb redid the calling of the 5' RACE reads with MiXCR, one entry per CDR3 protein. In the table there are fewer than 500,000 distinct CDR3 sequences, around a quarter of which are singletons. The sample consisted of PBMCs or a T cell subset sorted from them (not recorded which). Source of these receptors: an adult woman who had mild COVID-19 (a few samples of this study predate the infection). Cell type and time point are not known.

The rearrangement joins TRBV29-1 to TRBJ1-1; the match to TRBD1 covers 10 bases. The germline V gene encodes CDR1 SQVTM and CDR2 ANQGSEA. V shed 7 bases, J shed 5 bases, and the junction held 7 bases outside the gene matches. This CDR3 has 13 residues. CDR3 in amino acids: CSATGTGDTEAFF. The CDR3 bases are TGCAGCGCAACCGGGACAGGGGATACTGAAGCTTTCTTT.

The V call is TRBV24-1, the J call TRBJ2-1; 8 bases are a match to TRBD1. The J segment lost 7 bases and the V segment lost 1 base, leaving 11 bases of the junction unmatched. The CDR3 contains 17 residues. CDR1 is KGHDR and CDR2 is SFDVKD in the germline V gene. The chain's CDR3 is CATSDLLQGDDRNEQFF. The CDR3 DNA follows: TGTGCCACCAGTGATTTATTACAGGGGGACGACAGGAATGAGCAGTTCTTC.

This clonotype was picked up a small number of times. The V gene is TRBV18, the J gene TRBJ1-1, with D perhaps matching TRBD1 (5 bases). The V end was cut by 3 bases, the J end by 6 bases, with 11 bases between. Germline V gives CDR1 KGHSH, CDR2 LQKENI. CDR3 length equals 13 residues. The CDR3 sequence is CASSPPGESEAFF. CDR3 nucleotides: TGTGCCAGCTCACCCCCGGGGGAGTCTGAAGCTTTCTTT.

The chain recombines TRBV6-2 or TRBV6-3 with TRBJ2-1, with 15 bases lining up with TRBD2. J lost 0 bases, V lost 0 bases, and 6 bases had no gene match. This CDR3 has 20 amino acids. Germline-derived CDR1 and CDR2 are MNHEY and SVGEGT. The DNA for the CDR3 is TGTGCCAGCAGTTACTCACTCGGGACTAGCGGGAGGAGCTCCTACAATGAGCAGTTCTTC. As protein: CASSYSLGTSGRSSYNEQFF.

The chain recombines TRBV5-1 with TRBJ1-2; D ambiguous. V was clipped by 0 bases and J by 8 bases, with 11 bases between them. The CDR3 has 13 amino acids. Germline V gives CDR1 SGHRS, CDR2 YFSETQ. The CDR3 loop reads CASSLEAIGGYTF. As DNA, the CDR3 is TGCGCCAGCAGCTTGGAGGCCATTGGGGGCTACACCTTC. The whole variable domain, remainder taken from reference TRBV5-1 and TRBJ1-2, is KAGVTQTPRYLIKTRGQQVTLSCSPISGHRSVSWYQQTPGQGLQFLFEYFSETQRNKGNFPGRFSGRQFSNSRSEMNVSTLELGDSALYLCASSLEAIGGYTFGSGTRLTVV.

The genes are TRBV29-1 and TRBJ2-1; TRBD2 matches at 11 bases. CDR1 and CDR2 from the germline V gene are SQVTM and ANQGSEA. The CDR3 is 16 residues long. V shed 3 bases, J shed 5 bases, and the junction held 9 bases outside the gene matches. The CDR3 region has the DNA TGCAGCGTTGATAGCGGGGGGGAACCTTCTAACAATGAGCAGTTCTTC. This translates into CSVDSGGEPSNNEQFF.

This clonotype has a count of ten or more. V and J are TRBV10-3 and TRBJ2-3, with TRBD1 matching over 7 bases. Trimming cost V 6 bases and J 6 bases; bases outside gene matches: 0. Germline loops: CDR1 ENHRY, CDR2 SYGVKD. This CDR3 contains 11 residues. The CDR3 nucleotides are TGTGCCATCAGCAGGGGGGATACGCAGTATTTT. It codes for CAISRGDTQYF.

The V gene is TRBV12-3 or TRBV12-4, the J gene TRBJ1-2, with TRBD1 matching over 8 bases. The CDR3 spans 15 residues. V shed 5 bases, J shed 1 base, and the junction held 6 bases outside the gene matches. The CDR3 sequence is CASSQPTGVNYGYTF. In DNA, the CDR3 is TGTGCCAGCAGTCAACCGACAGGGGTTAACTATGGCTACACCTTC.

The rearrangement uses TRBV9 and TRBJ1-5, with D possibly being TRBD1 (5 bases). CDR1 and CDR2 from the germline V gene are SGDLS and YYNGEE. The CDR3 has 14 amino acids. V lost 0 bases and J 7 bases, leaving 11 bases between the germline ends. CDR3 in amino acids: CASSVGDQRQPQHF. CDR3 nucleotides: TGTGCCAGCAGCGTAGGGGACCAGCGGCAGCCCCAGCATTTT.

This clonotype was seen ten or more times. The J gene is TRBJ2-7, the V gene TRBV27; 9 bases are shared with TRBD1. CDR1 and CDR2 (germline): MNHEY, SMNVEV (reference sequence). V dropped 8 bases and J dropped 2; count of bases not matched to a gene: 1. The CDR3 extends over 12 amino acids. CDR3 amino acids: CASGTGPYEQYF. The DNA of the CDR3 is TGTGCCAGCGGGACAGGGCCCTACGAGCAGTACTTC.

The chain carries TRBV5-4 and TRBJ1-1; 7 positions match TRBD1. The V gene's germline CDR1 is SGHNT and CDR2 YYREEE (reference sequence). The length of the CDR3 is 13 residues. The ends lost 2 bases at V and 8 bases at J; junction bases unmatched: 6. The CDR3 nucleotides read TGTGCCAGCAGCTTTAGCAGGGGGGAAGAAGCTTTCTTT. Its protein is CASSFSRGEEAFF. The complete variable domain, with remaining parts taken from reference TRBV5-4 and TRBJ1-1, reads ETGVTQSPTHLIKTRGQQVTLRCSSQSGHNTVSWYQQALGQGPQFIFQYYREEENGRGNFPPRFSGLQFPNYSSELNVNALELDDSALYLCASSFSRGEEAFFGQGTRLTVV.

The chain has TRBV5-1 and TRBJ2-7; 7 nucleotides agree with TRBD1. The CDR3 runs to 13 residues. The V gene end was trimmed by 4 bases and the J gene end by 9 bases; junction bases not matched to a gene: 10. CDR1 is SGHRS, CDR2 YFSETQ, per germline. This CDR3 is CASSIGTADRQYF. CDR3 sequence (DNA): TGCGCCAGCAGCATCGGGACAGCGGATAGGCAGTACTTC.

The rearrangement links TRBV28 to TRBJ1-1, with unresolved D. The CDR3 consists of 14 residues. Per the germline V gene, CDR1 is MDHEN and CDR2 is SYDVKM. V was trimmed by 1 base and J by 1 base, leaving 7 bases between them. CDR3 loop: CASSLLQRNTEAFF. The CDR3 bases are TGTGCCAGCAGTTTATTGCAGAGGAACACTGAAGCTTTCTTT.

There are a few counts of this clonotype. This chain uses TRBV5-5 with TRBJ1-1; D not resolved. Germline V gene data show CDR1 as SGHKS and CDR2 as YYEKEE (reference sequence). This CDR3 contains 15 residues. V was trimmed by 0 bases and J by 0 bases, leaving 9 bases between them. CDR3 amino acids: CASSLAWGVNTEAFF. For the CDR3, the DNA is TGTGCCAGCAGCTTGGCGTGGGGTGTGAACACTGAAGCTTTCTTT.

The chain links TRBV27 to TRBJ1-1; TRBD1 matches 8 bases. This CDR3 is 13 amino acids long. Germline assignment: CDR1 MNHEY and CDR2 SMNVEV (reference sequence). V lost 6 bases to trimming and J lost 10 bases; unmatched junction nucleotides: 10. The CDR3 DNA is TGTGCCAGCAGCGCGGACAGGGAGATTGGAGCTTTCTTT. It yields the protein CASSADREIGAFF.

The chain employs TRBV4-2 and TRBJ2-7, with no clear D. V gave up 4 bases and J gave up 0 bases, with 10 bases separating them. The germline V gene encodes CDR1 LGHNA and CDR2 YNFKEQ. The CDR3 is 14 amino acids. In nucleotides, the CDR3 is TGTGCCAGCAGCCCCCAGGAGCACTCCTACGAGCAGTACTTC. Amino acid sequence: CASSPQEHSYEQYF.

This chain joins TRBV12-3 or TRBV12-4 and TRBJ1-5, with D hard to call. The CDR3 loop spans 18 amino acids. Trimming left V 2 bases short and J 0 bases short, with 17 bases between. The CDR3 DNA reads as TGTGCCAGCAGTTTATACCAGCAGAGCGGGTTTAGCAATCAGCCCCAGCATTTT. Its translation: CASSLYQQSGFSNQPQHF.

The chain is built from TRBV15 and TRBJ2-3, with D perhaps matching TRBD1 (6 bases). Germline CDR1 reads LNHNV; CDR2 reads YYDKDF (reference sequence). There are 14 residues in the CDR3. V was trimmed by 1 base and J by 5 bases, leaving 10 bases between them. In DNA, the CDR3 is TGTGCCACCAGCAGAGCTACCAGGGGAGATACGCAGTATTTT. Protein sequence: CATSRATRGDTQYF.

This clonotype was seen just once. CDR3 sequence: CASSLAGRDTDTQYF. In nucleotides, the CDR3 is TGCGCCAGCAGCTTGGCCGGACGGGACACAGATACGCAGTATTTT. The V call is TRBV5-1, the J call TRBJ2-3; possible D gene TRBD2, 5 bases. CDR3 length equals 15 residues. V dropped 0 bases and J dropped 2 bases, with 10 bases sitting between them. In germline, CDR1 is SGHRS, CDR2 YFSETQ.

V gene TRBV18 combines with J gene TRBJ2-7; D gene uncertain. Trimming removed 2 bases at V and 6 bases at J, with 8 bases between. Germline CDR1 and CDR2: KGHSH and LQKENI. The CDR3 spans 12 residues. CDR3 sequence: CASSPSRAEQYF. The CDR3 nucleotides are TGTGCCAGCTCACCATCCCGGGCCGAGCAGTACTTC.

This chain joins TRBV29-1 and TRBJ1-1; unclear D gene. V was trimmed by 4 bases and J by 7 bases, leaving 10 bases between them. Germline V gene sequence: CDR1 SQVTM, CDR2 ANQGSEA. There are 11 residues in the CDR3. CDR3 DNA: TGCAGCGTTGCAACAGCGGGTGAAGCTTTCTTT. This translates into CSVATAGEAFF. Together with reference TRBV29-1 and TRBJ1-1, the CDR3 gives the full variable domain: SAVISQKPSRDICQRGTSLTIQCQVDSQVTMMFWYRQQPGQSLTLIATANQGSEATYESGFVIDKFPISRPNLTFSTLTVSNMSPEDSSIYLCSVATAGEAFFGQGTRLTVV.

The chain carries TRBV12-3 or TRBV12-4 and TRBJ1-2; D may be TRBD1 (5 bases). The CDR3 is 15 amino acids. V dropped 6 bases and J dropped 4 bases, with 18 bases sitting between them. As DNA, the CDR3 is TGTGCCAGCAGCGGAGACGGGACGTCGGCCTATGGCTACACCTTC. Translating it yields CASSGDGTSAYGYTF.

This clonotype has more than one count but fewer than ten. The chain couples TRBV12-3 or TRBV12-4 to TRBJ2-3, with TRBD2 matching over 8 bases. The J segment lost 4 bases and the V segment lost 5 bases, leaving 14 bases of the junction unmatched. CDR3 length: 17 amino acids. The CDR3 loop reads CASSPTAGRGASDTQYF. CDR3 nucleotides: TGTGCCAGCAGTCCCACGGCCGGGCGGGGGGCGTCAGATACGCAGTATTTT.

The chain uses TRBV10-3 and TRBJ2-6; D uncertain. Germline CDR1 is ENHRY and CDR2 is SYGVKD. There are 17 residues in the CDR3. Trimming shortened V by 2 bases and J by 2 bases, and 13 bases separated the two germline ends. CDR3 residues: CAISEVQAPAGANVLTF. In DNA, the CDR3 is TGTGCCATCAGTGAGGTGCAGGCCCCGGCTGGGGCCAACGTCCTGACTTTC.

This clonotype was counted between two and nine times. V is TRBV7-2 and J is TRBJ2-7; 12 bases line up with TRBD2. V was clipped by 4 bases and J by 7 bases; unmatched bases: 5. From germline, CDR1 is SGHTA and CDR2 FQGNSA. This CDR3 contains 14 residues. The CDR3 nucleotides are TGTGCCAGCAGCTCGACTAGCGGGAGCGGGGAGCAGTACTTC. Its translation: CASSSTSGSGEQYF.